The clone carrying this T cell receptor (beta chain) was seen many times. These data are taken from a study of T cells in Graves' hyperthyroidism and ophthalmopathy. What was amplified from RNA transcripts were TCR beta CDR3 regions. Using the HTBI primer set, a first-round RT-PCR was run on the TCR CDR3. One entry per CDR3 protein results from TCRdb running MiXCR on the multiplex PCR reads. Here the sample spans roughly 250,000 distinct CDR3 sequences, about 17% being singletons. Diagnostic assessment was based on clinical symptoms, serum thyroxine and TRAb, thyroid ultrasound and orbital computed tomography. The CDR3 runs 15 residues. Germline CDR1 and CDR2: KGHSH and LQKENI. With V trimmed by 4 bases and J by 3 bases, 3 bases remained unmatched.

This receptor was obtained from a young woman with Graves' ophthalmopathy. The sequenced material came from blood. The chain has TRBV18 and TRBJ2-1; 10 bases match TRBD2. The CDR3 DNA sequence: TGTGCCAGCTCACTCCTAGCGGGGGACTACAATGAGCAGTTCTTC. This translates into CASSLLAGDYNEQFF.